The 7 T cell receptor beta chains given below trace back to one sample, sequenced in a study of human T cells and chemical hapten exposure. Indicated time point: pre-sensitization, week 0. Treatment: therapeutic diphenylcyclopropenone sensitization with weekly scalp DPC. TCRdb passed the RACE reads through MiXCR, listing each CDR3 protein once. The sample holds approximately 370,000 distinct CDR3 sequences, approximately 5.8% seen once. Sample: whole blood, taken in connection with sensitization to the hapten diphenylcyclopropenone (DPC). These TCRs come from a woman between 18 and 30 years old with alopecia areata. Some clones in this sample may be carry-over from other donors' samples.

This chain links TRBV27 with TRBJ2-7, with D perhaps TRBD1 (6 bases). Per the germline V gene, CDR1 is MNHEY and CDR2 is SMNVEV (reference sequence). V dropped 4 bases and J dropped 4 bases, with 17 bases sitting between them. The CDR3 length is 15 residues. The chain's CDR3 is CASSSLTGLYYEQYF. CDR3 sequence (DNA): TGTGCCAGCAGTTCGCTGACAGGCCTGTATTACGAGCAGTACTTC.

In this sample, this clonotype turned up a few times. The genes are TRBV5-1 and TRBJ2-1; a possible D gene is TRBD2 (6 bases). This CDR3 comprises 15 residues. CDR1 is SGHRS and CDR2 is YFSETQ in the germline V gene. V lost 0 bases and J lost 4, with 11 bases in between. Here the CDR3 DNA reads TGCGCCAGCAGCTTGGAGGCTAGCGTTTACAATGAGCAGTTCTTC. Translated, it gives CASSLEASVYNEQFF.

The gene calls are TRBV6-4 and TRBJ2-2; TRBD2 agrees at 8 bases. The CDR3 sequence is 17 residues long. The V gene end was trimmed by 4 bases and the J gene end by 5 bases; junction bases not matched to a gene: 12. Germline assignment: CDR1 MRHNA and CDR2 SNTAGT. CDR3 protein: CASSASDGGGRTGELFF. In DNA form, the CDR3 reads TGTGCCAGCAGTGCCTCGGACGGGGGGGGCCGAACCGGGGAGCTGTTTTTT.

This clonotype was seen only a few times. The J gene is TRBJ1-1, the V gene TRBV2; weak D call: TRBD1 (5 bases). Germline V gives CDR1 SNHLY, CDR2 FYNNEI. Trimming took off 2 bases at V and 5 bases at J, with 12 bases between the two ends. The CDR3 consists of 14 residues. The CDR3 loop reads CASSEQGRGTEAFF. As DNA, the CDR3 is TGTGCCAGCAGTGAACAGGGAAGAGGGACTGAAGCTTTCTTT.

This clonotype was detected many times. CDR3 DNA: TGCAGCGTTGAAAGTCGCAGGGGGGATACGCAGTATTTT. Its translation: CSVESRRGDTQYF. The chain uses TRBV29-1 and TRBJ2-3; 7 bases fit TRBD1. Germline loops: CDR1 SQVTM, CDR2 ANQGSEA. The CDR3 covers 13 residues. V shed 2 bases and J 6 bases; nucleotides not matched to a gene: 5.

This clonotype was picked up a small number of times. The J gene is TRBJ2-2, the V gene TRBV11-1; the D gene could be TRBD1 or TRBD2 (5 bases each). CDR1 is SGHAT and CDR2 is FQDESV in the germline V gene (reference sequence). V lost 4 bases and J 2 bases, leaving 11 bases between the germline ends. The CDR3 spans 15 residues. DNA for the CDR3: TGTGCCAGCAGCTCCCGGGACCTTAACACCGGGGAGCTGTTTTTT. Translated, it gives CASSSRDLNTGELFF.

Only a few counts were recorded for this clonotype. This sequence joins TRBV7-2 and TRBJ2-7; 14 bases align to TRBD2. V trimming: 5 bases; J trimming: 9 bases; junction bases outside the gene matches: 6. The CDR3 runs 14 residues. CDR1 is SGHTA, CDR2 FQGNSA, per germline. Written as DNA, the CDR3 is TGTGCCAGCAGCCCGGGACTAGCGGGGGATGGGCAGTACTTC. Protein product: CASSPGLAGDGQYF. Drawing the rest from reference TRBV7-2 and TRBJ2-7, the complete variable domain is GAGVSQSPSNKVTEKGKDVELRCDPISGHTALYWYRQSLGQGLEFLIYFQGNSAPDKSGLPSDRFSAERTGGSVSTLTIQRTQQEDSAVYLCASSPGLAGDGQYFGPGTRLTVT.